This T cell receptor beta chain was observed in a study of vaccination effects on CD4 cells after COVID-19. Overall study results and limits: Sampling in the study covered few convalescent patients and included no early post-infection timepoints.

CD4+ T cells specific for antigen were expanded with viral peptide pools by the ViraFEST assay before sequencing. A 10-day culture period preceded the isolation of CD4+ T cells. Nucleocapsid antibodies stayed negative before and after vaccination, showing no earlier SARS-CoV-2 infection. Cultures got half-medium changes with IL-2 on days 3 and 7. Of note for this clone: The antigen is unknown.

Germline V gene data show CDR1 as LGHNA and CDR2 as YNFKEQ. CDR3 length equals 16 residues. Unmatched junction bases numbered 7, after V lost 3 bases and J lost 7 bases. Method: immunoSEQ multiplex PCR; TCRdb's copy keeps in-frame clones and lacks some. The sample yields roughly 52,000 clones, around 68% seen once. This chain links TRBV4-2 with TRBJ2-1, with TRBD2 identical over 12 bases. The specimen comprised CD4+ T cells from PBMCs cultured with SARS-CoV-2 spike peptides, sampled before COVID-19 vaccination. The TCR was taken from a human donor who received a COVID-19 vaccine. CDR3: CASSQELAGGRNEQFF. In nucleotides, the CDR3 is TGTGCCAGCAGCCAGGAACTAGCGGGAGGTAGGAATGAGCAGTTCTTC.